Presented here are 27 T cell receptor beta chains from one specimen sequenced in a study of blood T cell repertoires in COVID-19 (dated by TCRdb to about 2020). The library was prepared using the immunoSEQ multiplex PCR assay. What TCRdb holds here is the immuneACCESS table cut down to in-frame rearrangements. Part of the clones is not present; checked against another copy, under half of the missing clones reflect an unresolved V gene, and the others are unexplained. Across this sample there are over 150,000 clones, with roughly 91% seen only once. The ten biggest clones cover roughly 5% of the sample. Sequenced material: peripheral blood. The source is a young man with COVID-19, enrolled during active disease.

The rearrangement uses TRBV14 and TRBJ2-3; D remains unclear. V lost 0 bases to trimming and J lost 0 bases, with 7 bases between them. CDR1 SGHDN and CDR2 FVKESK come from the germline V gene. This CDR3 region has 15 residues. This CDR3 reads CASSQEVTSTDTQYF. CDR3 nucleotide sequence: TGTGCCAGCAGCCAAGAGGTTACTAGCACAGATACGCAGTATTTT.

The gene calls are TRBV28 and TRBJ2-1; tentative D call: TRBD2 (6 bases). Looked up from germline, CDR1 is MDHEN and CDR2 is SYDVKM. This CDR3 region has 14 residues. Between the trimmed V and J ends, which lost 3 bases and 9 bases, there was a span of 15 bases. The DNA for the CDR3 is TGTGCCAGCAGTTTGCTAGCGATACCCTTTGAGCAGTTCTTC. The encoded protein is CASSLLAIPFEQFF.

The chain links TRBV12-3 or TRBV12-4 to TRBJ1-2, with D perhaps matching TRBD1 (5 bases). The CDR3 totals 12 residues. With 5 bases removed from V and 7 bases from J, the gap between germline ends came to 11 bases. The CDR3 sequence is CASSTGLAGYTF. The DNA for the CDR3 is TGTGCCAGCAGTACAGGCTTAGCTGGCTACACCTTC.

The chain combines TRBV13 with TRBJ2-1; 8 positions agree with TRBD2. The CDR3 extends over 17 amino acids. Trimming at V came to 4 bases and at J to 0 bases, leaving 8 bases not matched to a gene. Looked up from germline, CDR1 is PRHDT and CDR2 is FYEKMQ (reference sequence). The DNA for the CDR3 is TGTGCCAGCAGCTCCCCACTAGCGGATAGCTCCTACAATGAGCAGTTCTTC. Residues: CASSSPLADSSYNEQFF.

The chain carries TRBV19 and TRBJ2-1; possible D gene TRBD1, 6 bases. V lost 4 bases to trimming and J lost 9 bases, with 13 bases between them. The CDR3 is 13 residues long. Looked up from germline, CDR1 is LNHDA and CDR2 is SQIVND (reference sequence). This chain's CDR3 is CASSTYRETEQFF. The CDR3, as DNA: TGTGCCAGTAGTACATACAGGGAAACTGAGCAGTTCTTC.

V is TRBV19 and J is TRBJ2-7, with 9 bases that match TRBD1. The CDR3 covers 16 residues. Germline values: CDR1 LNHDA, CDR2 SQIVND (reference sequence). V lost 4 bases, J lost 1 base, and 8 bases stayed unmatched. CDR3 residues: CASSKLPGQGSYEQYF. CDR3 coding DNA: TGTGCCAGTAGTAAGCTACCGGGACAGGGTTCCTACGAGCAGTACTTC.

This chain joins TRBV7-8 and TRBJ1-5; 9 bases fit TRBD1. The CDR3 is 18 residues long. Germline V gene data show CDR1 as SGHVS and CDR2 as FQNEAQ. The junction had 10 bases not matched to a gene; V was cut back by 1 base and J by 3 bases. The CDR3 is CASSLGYRGPRNNQPQHF. CDR3 sequence (DNA): TGTGCCAGCAGCTTAGGGTACAGGGGGCCTCGAAACAATCAGCCCCAGCATTTT.

The CDR3 DNA reads as TGTGCCAGCAACCGGGGAAACACCGGGGAGCTGTTTTTT. This gives the protein CASNRGNTGELFF. The J gene is TRBJ2-2, the V gene TRBV11-2; D may be TRBD2 (5 bases). Trimming shortened V by 7 bases and J by 2 bases, and 8 bases separated the two germline ends. CDR1 is SGHAT, CDR2 FQNNGV, per germline. The CDR3 runs 13 residues. Complete variable domain (other parts from reference TRBV11-2 and TRBJ2-2): EAGVAQSPRYKIIEKRQSVAFWCNPISGHATLYWYQQILGQGPKLLIQFQNNGVVDDSQLPKDRFSAERLKGVDSTLKIQPAKLEDSAVYLCASNRGNTGELFFGEGSRLTVL.

This clone appeared once. V and J are TRBV7-3 and TRBJ2-3, with D perhaps TRBD2 (5 bases). This CDR3 is 15 amino acids long. V lost 1 base to trimming and J lost 0 bases, with 8 bases between them. Germline values: CDR1 SGHTA, CDR2 FQGTGA. CDR3 DNA sequence: TGTGCCAGCAGCTTAATTGGCGGGAGCACAGATACGCAGTATTTT. Residues: CASSLIGGSTDTQYF.

This clone was counted a few times. The J gene is TRBJ2-6, the V gene TRBV2, with D perhaps matching TRBD2 (5 bases). The CDR3 runs to 14 residues. Trimming shortened V by 3 bases and J by 4 bases, and 7 bases separated the two germline ends. Per the germline V gene, CDR1 is SNHLY and CDR2 is FYNNEI. The CDR3 here is CASSDWRGANVLTF. DNA of the CDR3: TGTGCCAGCAGTGACTGGAGGGGGGCCAACGTCCTGACTTTC. Combining the CDR3 with reference TRBV2 and TRBJ2-6 gives the whole variable domain EPEVTQTPSHQVTQMGQEVILRCVPISNHLYFYWYRQILGQKVEFLVSFYNNEISEKSEIFDDQFSVERPDGSNFTLKIRSTKLEDSAMYFCASSDWRGANVLTFGAGSRLTVL.

The chain carries TRBV7-2 and TRBJ2-3, with 13 positions matching TRBD2. Germline V gene lookup returns CDR1 SGHTA and CDR2 FQGNSA. V lost 1 base, J lost 5 bases, and 3 bases stayed unmatched. There are 16 residues in the CDR3. CDR3 region: CASSLERTSGRDTQYF. The CDR3 DNA sequence: TGTGCCAGCAGCTTAGAGCGGACTAGCGGGAGAGATACGCAGTATTTT. Looking up the rest from reference TRBV7-2 and TRBJ2-3 gives the full variable domain: GAGVSQSPSNKVTEKGKDVELRCDPISGHTALYWYRQSLGQGLEFLIYFQGNSAPDKSGLPSDRFSAERTGGSVSTLTIQRTQQEDSAVYLCASSLERTSGRDTQYFGPGTRLTVL.

This clone was counted only a few times. The J gene is TRBJ1-3, the V gene TRBV9; 9 bases map to TRBD1. The CDR3 is 16 amino acids. V trimming: 0 bases; J trimming: 3 bases; junction bases outside the gene matches: 4. Germline V gene sequence: CDR1 SGDLS, CDR2 YYNGEE. Written as DNA, the CDR3 is TGTGCCAGCAGCGTAGGGGGACAGGGTGATGGAAACACCATATATTTT. Translated: CASSVGGQGDGNTIYF.

The chain recombines TRBV28 with TRBJ2-1; weak D call: TRBD1 (6 bases). Trimming left V 6 bases short and J 11 bases short, with 17 bases between. CDR3 length: 13 residues. In germline, CDR1 is MDHEN, CDR2 SYDVKM. CDR3 amino acids: CASRPPTGTKQFF. CDR3 DNA sequence: TGTGCCAGCAGGCCACCTACCGGGACAAAGCAGTTCTTC.

The chain couples TRBV11-2 to TRBJ2-1; 11 bases align to TRBD2. The V segment lost 2 bases and the J segment 8 bases; nucleotides outside the gene matches: 5. The germline V gene has CDR1 SGHAT and CDR2 FQNNGV. CDR3 length: 15 residues. CDR3 in DNA: TGTGCCAGCAGCTTACAAACTAGCGGGAGCTATGAGCAGTTCTTC. Protein sequence: CASSLQTSGSYEQFF.

Turning to this clone: A junction end diverges from the germline sequence, so it may reflect a read error. The genes are TRBV2 and TRBJ1-2; possibly TRBD1 for D (5 bases). Germline CDR1 is SNHLY and CDR2 is FYNNEI. CDR3 size: 11 residues. Written as DNA, the CDR3 is TGTGCCAGCAGTGAAGCTAGGGGAGGGATCTTC. The encoded protein is CASSEARGGIF.

V is TRBV7-6 and J is TRBJ2-1; the match to TRBD2 covers 16 bases. V was clipped by 5 bases and J by 0 bases; unmatched bases: 4. The CDR3 has 18 residues. CDR1 is SGHVS, CDR2 FNYEAQ, per germline. CDR3 DNA sequence: TGTGCCAGCAGCGGGGGACTAGCGGGAGGGACCTCCTACAATGAGCAGTTCTTC. Translating gives CASSGGLAGGTSYNEQFF.

This clone was seen once. The J gene is TRBJ2-1, the V gene TRBV11-2; D is uncertain. Germline CDR1 and CDR2: SGHAT and FQNNGV. The CDR3 has 18 amino acids. Trimming took 2 bases from V and 3 from J, leaving 20 bases between them. DNA of the CDR3: TGTGCCAGCAGCTTACGTATCCCGTCAGGAAATGTCTACAATGAGCAGTTCTTC. Residues: CASSLRIPSGNVYNEQFF.

The table lists this clone with a count of one. CDR3 sequence: CASSRPAGALGYTF. CDR3 DNA: TGTGCCAGCAGCCGACCAGCGGGGGCGCTTGGCTACACCTTC. This chain connects TRBV7-9 to TRBJ1-2; the D gene is possibly TRBD1 (6 bases). This CDR3 comprises 14 residues. Trimming removed 5 bases from V and 7 bases from J, with 17 bases in between. The germline V gene encodes CDR1 SEHNR and CDR2 FQNEAQ (reference sequence).

The chain recombines TRBV19 with TRBJ2-7, with 8 bases identical to TRBD1. Germline CDR1 LNHDA, CDR2 SQIVND (reference sequence). The CDR3 is 17 amino acids. Trimming at V came to 5 bases and at J to 3 bases, leaving 15 bases not matched to a gene. The CDR3 protein is CASSPWGATGADYEQYF. DNA of the CDR3: TGTGCCAGTAGTCCCTGGGGGGCGACAGGGGCTGACTACGAGCAGTACTTC.

This clone was observed once. This rearrangement joins TRBV5-1 to TRBJ2-5, with D unresolved. Germline CDR1 SGHRS, CDR2 YFSETQ. Between the trimmed V and J ends, which lost 4 bases and 4 bases, there was a span of 20 bases. This CDR3 is built from 16 residues. The CDR3, as DNA: TGCGCCAGCAGCGCTGGCCTGGGCAGGTTCCCAGAGACCCAGTACTTC. Residues: CASSAGLGRFPETQYF.

CDR3 sequence: CASSFRTGDAGELFF. CDR3 DNA sequence: TGTGCCAGCAGCTTTAGGACAGGGGACGCCGGGGAGCTGTTTTTT. V usage is TRBV11-3 and J usage is TRBJ2-2, with 9 bases lining up with TRBD1. J gave up 6 bases and V 3 bases, and 5 bases lay outside the gene matches. CDR3 length: 15 residues. The germline CDR1 and CDR2 sequences are SGHNT and YENEEA.

The J gene is TRBJ2-7, the V gene TRBV5-5; D is uncertain. Germline V lookup: CDR1 SGHKS, CDR2 YYEKEE (reference sequence). The CDR3 consists of 17 residues. Trimming removed 0 bases from V and 2 bases from J, with 18 bases in between. CDR3 DNA: TGTGCCAGCAGCTTGGTCCCGCTACAGCCCGAAACCTACGAGCAGTACTTC. This translates into CASSLVPLQPETYEQYF.

The gene calls are TRBV6-6 and TRBJ1-2, with D unclear. Germline loops: CDR1 MNHNY, CDR2 SVGAGI (reference sequence). The V gene lost 8 bases and the J gene lost 3 bases, with 7 bases spanning the gap. This CDR3 comprises 11 residues. CDR3 nucleotides: TGTGCCAGCTTATCGGACTATGGCTACACCTTC. This encodes CASLSDYGYTF.

The genes are TRBV18 and TRBJ1-1; D is unclear. V was shortened by 3 bases and J by 1 base, with 9 bases between the two germline ends. CDR1 and CDR2 from the germline V gene are KGHSH and LQKENI. The CDR3 is 14 residues long. CDR3 nucleotides: TGTGCCAGCTCACCGCCCCAGGAGAACACTGAAGCTTTCTTT. Translation: CASSPPQENTEAFF.

The chain couples TRBV11-2 to TRBJ2-1; D is uncertain. Per the germline V gene, CDR1 is SGHAT and CDR2 is FQNNGV. The germline V and J ends were trimmed by 4 bases and 10 bases, with 11 bases remaining between them. This CDR3 comprises 12 residues. CDR3 loop: CASSSLPREQFF. The CDR3 DNA follows: TGTGCCAGCAGCTCGTTGCCCCGGGAGCAGTTCTTC.

This clone was counted between two and nine times. The chain couples TRBV28 to TRBJ1-5; 9 nucleotides agree with TRBD1. This CDR3 region has 14 residues. With V trimmed by 8 bases and J by 4 bases, 6 bases remained unmatched. CDR1 and CDR2 (germline): MDHEN, SYDVKM. The CDR3 region is CASHFGTGNQPQHF. In DNA, the CDR3 is TGTGCCAGCCATTTCGGGACAGGGAATCAGCCCCAGCATTTT. Using reference TRBV28 and TRBJ1-5 for the parts outside the CDR3, the full variable domain is DVKVTQSSRYLVKRTGEKVFLECVQDMDHENMFWYRQDPGLGLRLIYFSYDVKMKEKGDIPEGYSVSREKKERFSLILESASTNQTSMYLCASHFGTGNQPQHFGDGTRLSIL.

The V gene is TRBV5-1, the J gene TRBJ1-1; weak D call: TRBD1 (5 bases). Trimming left V 5 bases short and J 0 bases short, with 14 bases between. This CDR3 comprises 15 residues. Germline CDR1 is SGHRS and CDR2 is YFSETQ. The CDR3 here is CASSPGGIMNTEAFF. The CDR3 DNA reads TGCGCCAGCAGTCCCGGGGGGATCATGAACACTGAAGCTTTCTTT.